Below, 4 T cell receptor beta chains from the same sample are listed, as sequenced in a study of T cell changes during pregnancy in multiple sclerosis. Generated by immunoSEQ multiplex PCR, the TCRdb table keeps only in-frame clones and is missing some. The profile shows roughly 110,000 clones, 85% to 95% of them singletons. The material was peripheral blood, obtained in the third trimester of pregnancy. The receptors come from a female donor in good health, enrolled as a control in a pregnancy study.

The chain recombines TRBV15 with TRBJ2-1; 10 positions match TRBD1. CDR1 and CDR2 (germline): LNHNV, YYDKDF (reference sequence). Unmatched junction bases numbered 8, after V lost 1 base and J lost 8 bases. The CDR3 length is 16 residues. The CDR3 region has the DNA TGTGCCACCAGCAGAGGATTGACAGGGGGCGAGGATGAGCAGTTCTTC. Amino acids: CATSRGLTGGEDEQFF.

The chain is built from TRBV5-6 and TRBJ2-5; maybe TRBD2 (6 bases). Germline-derived CDR1 and CDR2 are SGHDT and YYEEEE. Trimming took off 0 bases at V and 5 bases at J, with 17 bases between the two ends. The length of the CDR3 is 16 residues. CDR3 in DNA: TGTGCCAGCAGCTTGGGGGACTCAAATTGGGGGGAGACCCAGTACTTC. Translated: CASSLGDSNWGETQYF.

The V gene is TRBV7-2, the J gene TRBJ2-1; tentatively, D is TRBD1 (5 bases). Trimming took off 8 bases at V and 5 bases at J, with 16 bases between the two ends. CDR3 length equals 14 residues. Germline V gene data show CDR1 as SGHTA and CDR2 as FQGNSA. The CDR3 region has the DNA TGTGCCAGCTCCCCTCGGCAGGGCCACAATGAGCAGTTCTTC. This translates into CASSPRQGHNEQFF.

The chain has TRBV5-1 and TRBJ1-4; D unresolved. The germline V gene encodes CDR1 SGHRS and CDR2 YFSETQ. V dropped 0 bases and J dropped 1 base, with 4 bases sitting between them. The CDR3 covers 14 residues. CDR3 sequence reads: CASSLAVTNEKLFF. CDR3 in DNA: TGCGCCAGCAGCTTGGCGGTAACTAATGAAAAACTGTTTTTT.